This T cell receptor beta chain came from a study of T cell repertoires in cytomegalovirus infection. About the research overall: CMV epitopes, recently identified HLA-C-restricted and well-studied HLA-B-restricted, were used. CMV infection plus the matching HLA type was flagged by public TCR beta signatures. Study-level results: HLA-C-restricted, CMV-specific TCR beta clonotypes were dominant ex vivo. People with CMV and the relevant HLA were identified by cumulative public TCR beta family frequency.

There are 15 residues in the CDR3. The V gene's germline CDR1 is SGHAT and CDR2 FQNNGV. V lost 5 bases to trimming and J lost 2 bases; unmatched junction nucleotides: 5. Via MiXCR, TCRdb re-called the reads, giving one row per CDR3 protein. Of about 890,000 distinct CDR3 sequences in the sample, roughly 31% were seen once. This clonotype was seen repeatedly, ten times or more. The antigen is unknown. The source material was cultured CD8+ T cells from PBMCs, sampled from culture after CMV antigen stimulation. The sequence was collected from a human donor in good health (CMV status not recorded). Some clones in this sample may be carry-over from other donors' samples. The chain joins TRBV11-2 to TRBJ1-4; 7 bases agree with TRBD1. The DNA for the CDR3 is TGTGCCAGCAGCGAATCGACAGGGACTAATGAAAAACTGTTTTTT. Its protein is CASSESTGTNEKLFF.